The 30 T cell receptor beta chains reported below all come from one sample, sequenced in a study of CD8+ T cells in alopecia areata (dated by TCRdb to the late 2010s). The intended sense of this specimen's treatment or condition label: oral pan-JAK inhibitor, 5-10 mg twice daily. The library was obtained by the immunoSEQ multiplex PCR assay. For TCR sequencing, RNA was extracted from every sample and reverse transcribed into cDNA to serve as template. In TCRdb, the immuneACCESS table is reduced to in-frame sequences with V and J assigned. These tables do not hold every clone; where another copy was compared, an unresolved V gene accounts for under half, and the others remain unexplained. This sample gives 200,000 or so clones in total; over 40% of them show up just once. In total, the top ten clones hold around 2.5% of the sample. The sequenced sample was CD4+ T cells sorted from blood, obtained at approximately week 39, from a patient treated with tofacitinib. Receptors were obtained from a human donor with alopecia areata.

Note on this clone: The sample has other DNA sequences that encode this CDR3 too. This CDR3 reads CASSVAASGPYEQYF. DNA for the CDR3: TGTGCCAGCAGCGTAGCGGCTAGCGGACCCTACGAGCAGTACTTC. V is TRBV9 and J is TRBJ2-7; 7 positions agree with TRBD2. Germline V gene data show CDR1 as SGDLS and CDR2 as YYNGEE. J was trimmed by 2 bases and V by 0 bases; bases with no gene match: 5. The CDR3 is 15 amino acids.

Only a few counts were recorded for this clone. The CDR3 spells CASRGSGGHTDTQYF. The CDR3, as DNA: TGTGCCAGCAGAGGTAGCGGGGGGCACACAGATACGCAGTATTTT. The rearrangement links TRBV28 to TRBJ2-3, with TRBD2 matching 10 bases. The junction had 5 bases not matched to a gene; V was cut back by 6 bases and J by 2 bases. Per germline, CDR1 MDHEN and CDR2 SYDVKM. CDR3 size: 15 residues.

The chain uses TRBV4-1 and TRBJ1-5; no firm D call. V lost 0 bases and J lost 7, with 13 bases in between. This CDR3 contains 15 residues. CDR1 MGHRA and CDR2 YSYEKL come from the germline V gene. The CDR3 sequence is CASSQEGRMGQPQHF. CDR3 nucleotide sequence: TGCGCCAGCAGCCAAGAAGGCCGGATGGGGCAGCCCCAGCATTTT.

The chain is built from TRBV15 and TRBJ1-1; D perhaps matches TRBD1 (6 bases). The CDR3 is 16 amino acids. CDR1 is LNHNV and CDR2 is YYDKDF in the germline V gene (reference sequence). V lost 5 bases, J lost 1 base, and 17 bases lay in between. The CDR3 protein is CATSPGGPTGNTEAFF. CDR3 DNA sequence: TGTGCCACCAGCCCGGGGGGGCCCACGGGGAACACTGAAGCTTTCTTT. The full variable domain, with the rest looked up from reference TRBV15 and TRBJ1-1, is DAMVIQNPRYQVTQFGKPVTLSCSQTLNHNVMYWYQQKSSQAPKLLFHYYDKDFNNEADTPDNFQSRRPNTSFCFLDIRSPGLGDTAMYLCATSPGGPTGNTEAFFGQGTRLTVV.

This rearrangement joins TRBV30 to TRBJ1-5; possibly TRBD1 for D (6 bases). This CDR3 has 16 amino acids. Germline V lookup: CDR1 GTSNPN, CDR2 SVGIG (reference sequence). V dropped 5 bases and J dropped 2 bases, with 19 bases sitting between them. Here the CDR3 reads CAWATFGQGRNQPQHF. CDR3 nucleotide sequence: TGTGCCTGGGCCACCTTTGGGCAGGGGCGCAATCAGCCCCAGCATTTT.

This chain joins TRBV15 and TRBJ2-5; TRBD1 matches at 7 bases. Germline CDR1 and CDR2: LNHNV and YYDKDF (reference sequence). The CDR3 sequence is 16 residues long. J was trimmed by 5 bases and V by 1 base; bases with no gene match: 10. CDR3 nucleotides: TGTGCCACCAGCAGAGCGAACCGACAGGGCCGGGAGACCCAGTACTTC. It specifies CATSRANRQGRETQYF.

CDR3 sequence (DNA): TGTGCCAGCAGACGCACAGGGTCTAATGAAAAACTGTTTTTT. This codes for CASRRTGSNEKLFF. The J gene is TRBJ1-4, the V gene TRBV27; possible D gene TRBD1, 6 bases. Germline CDR1 and CDR2: MNHEY and SMNVEV (reference sequence). This CDR3 has 14 residues. V lost 6 bases to trimming and J lost 3 bases, with 11 bases between them.

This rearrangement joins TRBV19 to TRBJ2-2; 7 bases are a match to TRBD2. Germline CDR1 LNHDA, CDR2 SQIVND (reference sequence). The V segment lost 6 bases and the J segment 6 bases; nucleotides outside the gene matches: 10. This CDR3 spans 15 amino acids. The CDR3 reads CASSGDWAGAGELFF. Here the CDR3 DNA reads TGTGCCAGTAGCGGCGATTGGGCGGGAGCCGGGGAGCTGTTTTTT.

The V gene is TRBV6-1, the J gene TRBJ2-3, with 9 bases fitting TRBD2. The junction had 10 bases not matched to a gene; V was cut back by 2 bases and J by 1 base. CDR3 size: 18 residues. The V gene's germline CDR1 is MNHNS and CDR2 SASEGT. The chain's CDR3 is CASSEWGGRASGTDTQYF. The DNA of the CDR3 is TGTGCCAGCAGTGAATGGGGCGGGAGGGCCTCGGGCACAGATACGCAGTATTTT.

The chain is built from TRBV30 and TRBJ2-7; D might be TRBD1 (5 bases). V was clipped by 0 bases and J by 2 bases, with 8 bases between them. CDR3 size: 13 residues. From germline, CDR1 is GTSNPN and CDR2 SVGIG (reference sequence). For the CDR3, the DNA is TGTGCCTGGAGTGTCGTAGGGGCCTACGAGCAGTACTTC. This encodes CAWSVVGAYEQYF.

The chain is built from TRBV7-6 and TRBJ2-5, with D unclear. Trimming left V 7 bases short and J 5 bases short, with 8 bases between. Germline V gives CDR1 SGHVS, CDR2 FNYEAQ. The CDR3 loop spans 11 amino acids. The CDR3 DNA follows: TGTGCCAGCACCCCAGCTGAGACCCAGTACTTC. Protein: CASTPAETQYF.

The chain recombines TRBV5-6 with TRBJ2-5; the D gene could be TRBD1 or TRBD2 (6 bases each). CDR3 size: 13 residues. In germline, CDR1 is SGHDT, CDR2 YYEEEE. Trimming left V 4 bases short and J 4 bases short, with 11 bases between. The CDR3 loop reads CASSLWGAETQYF. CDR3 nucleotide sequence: TGTGCCAGCAGCCTGTGGGGGGCAGAGACCCAGTACTTC.

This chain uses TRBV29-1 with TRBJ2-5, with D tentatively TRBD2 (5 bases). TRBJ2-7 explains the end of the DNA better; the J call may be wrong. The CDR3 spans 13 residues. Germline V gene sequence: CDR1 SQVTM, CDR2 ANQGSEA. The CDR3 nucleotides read TGCAGCGTTGTCGGCGGACTGACCTACGAGCAGTACTTC. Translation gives CSVVGGLTYEQYF.

The CDR3 loop reads CASLTTDTQYF. Here the CDR3 DNA reads TGTGCCAGCCTGACCACAGATACGCAGTATTTT. The chain carries TRBV2 and TRBJ2-3; no reliable D call. V lost 8 bases and J 2 bases, leaving 5 bases between the germline ends. The CDR3 has 11 amino acids. Germline V gene sequence: CDR1 SNHLY, CDR2 FYNNEI.

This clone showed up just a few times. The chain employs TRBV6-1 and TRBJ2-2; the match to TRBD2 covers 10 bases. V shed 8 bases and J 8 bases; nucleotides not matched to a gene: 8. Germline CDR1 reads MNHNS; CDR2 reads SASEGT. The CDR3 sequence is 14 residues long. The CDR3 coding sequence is TGTGCCAGCCAGGCTAGCGGGAGAGCTGGGGAGCTGTTTTTT. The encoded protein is CASQASGRAGELFF.

CDR3 amino acids: CASSHEGFSYNEQFF. The CDR3 bases are TGTGCCAGCAGTCATGAGGGTTTCTCCTACAATGAGCAGTTCTTC. The V call is TRBV27, the J call TRBJ2-1; a weak D match, TRBD2 (5 bases). Germline CDR1 MNHEY, CDR2 SMNVEV (reference sequence). CDR3 size: 15 residues. Trimming left V 5 bases short and J 0 bases short, with 11 bases between.

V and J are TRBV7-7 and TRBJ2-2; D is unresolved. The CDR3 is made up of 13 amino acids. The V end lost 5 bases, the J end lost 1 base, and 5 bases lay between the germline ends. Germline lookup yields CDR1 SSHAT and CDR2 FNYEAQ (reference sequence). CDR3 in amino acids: CASSPENTGELFF. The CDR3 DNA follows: TGTGCCAGCAGCCCGGAGAACACCGGGGAGCTGTTTTTT.

The CDR3 region has the DNA TGTGCCAGCAGAAAGGGGGGCCCGGGGAGTTACGAGCAGTACTTC. Amino acid sequence: CASRKGGPGSYEQYF. The chain combines TRBV25-1 with TRBJ2-7; D assignment may be TRBD1 or TRBD2 (6 bases each). Between the trimmed V and J ends, which lost 6 bases and 4 bases, there was a span of 19 bases. The CDR3 contains 15 residues. Per germline, CDR1 MGHDK and CDR2 SYGVNS.

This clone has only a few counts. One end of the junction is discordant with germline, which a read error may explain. CDR3 sequence reads: CASSLDRGDTGELFF. CDR3 sequence (DNA): TGTGCTAGCAGCTTAGACAGGGGGGACACCGGGGAGCTGTTTTTT. The chain recombines TRBV7-7 with TRBJ2-2, with TRBD1 matching 9 bases. There are 15 residues in the CDR3. Germline CDR1 SSHAT, CDR2 FNYEAQ (reference sequence).

DNA of the CDR3: TGCGCCAGCAGCCCGGGACAGTCCCAGGGGACCCAGTACTTC. Protein sequence: CASSPGQSQGTQYF. The chain employs TRBV5-1 and TRBJ2-5, with 7 bases that match TRBD1. Trimming took 4 bases from V and 7 from J; bases not matched to a gene: 10. The CDR3 runs to 14 residues. The germline gives CDR1 SGHRS, CDR2 YFSETQ.

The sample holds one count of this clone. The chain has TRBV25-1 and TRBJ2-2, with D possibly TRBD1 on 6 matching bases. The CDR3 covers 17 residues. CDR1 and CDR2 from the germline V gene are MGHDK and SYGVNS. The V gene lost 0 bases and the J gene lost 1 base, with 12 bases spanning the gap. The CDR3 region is CASSEYQAGVNTGELFF. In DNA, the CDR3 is TGTGCCAGCAGTGAATATCAGGCAGGGGTGAACACCGGGGAGCTGTTTTTT.

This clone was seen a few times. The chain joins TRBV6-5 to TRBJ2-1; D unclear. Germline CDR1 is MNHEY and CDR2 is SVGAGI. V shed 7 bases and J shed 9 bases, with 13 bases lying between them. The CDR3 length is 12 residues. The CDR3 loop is CASTAVGGEQFF. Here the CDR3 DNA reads TGTGCCAGCACCGCTGTGGGTGGTGAGCAGTTCTTC.

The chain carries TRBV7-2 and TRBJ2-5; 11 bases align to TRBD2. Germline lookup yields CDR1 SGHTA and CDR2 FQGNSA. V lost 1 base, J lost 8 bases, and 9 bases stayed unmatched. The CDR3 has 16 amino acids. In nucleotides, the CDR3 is TGTGCCAGCAGCTTAGGGCTAGCGGGAGGCTTGGGAACCCAGTACTTC. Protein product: CASSLGLAGGLGTQYF.

The CDR3, as DNA: TGCAGCGTGTCACCCCCGGGGGCTTCTAATGAAAAACTGTTTTTT. It codes for CSVSPPGASNEKLFF. The chain has TRBV29-1 and TRBJ1-4; D might be TRBD1 (6 bases). V was shortened by 6 bases and J by 3 bases, with 17 bases between the two germline ends. This CDR3 comprises 15 residues. The germline CDR1 and CDR2 sequences are SQVTM and ANQGSEA.

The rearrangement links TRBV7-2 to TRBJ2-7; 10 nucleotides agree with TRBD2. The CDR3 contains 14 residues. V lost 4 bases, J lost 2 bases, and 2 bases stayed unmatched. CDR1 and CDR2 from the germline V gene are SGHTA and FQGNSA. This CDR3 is CASSSTSGTYEQYF. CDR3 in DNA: TGTGCCAGCAGCTCCACTAGCGGGACCTACGAGCAGTACTTC. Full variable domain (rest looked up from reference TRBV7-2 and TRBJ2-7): GAGVSQSPSNKVTEKGKDVELRCDPISGHTALYWYRQSLGQGLEFLIYFQGNSAPDKSGLPSDRFSAERTGGSVSTLTIQRTQQEDSAVYLCASSSTSGTYEQYFGPGTRLTVT.

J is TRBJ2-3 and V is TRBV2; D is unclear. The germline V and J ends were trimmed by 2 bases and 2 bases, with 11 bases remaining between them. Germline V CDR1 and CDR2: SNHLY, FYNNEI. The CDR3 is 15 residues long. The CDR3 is CASSETALSTDTQYF. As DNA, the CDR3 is TGTGCCAGCAGTGAAACGGCGCTTTCCACAGATACGCAGTATTTT.

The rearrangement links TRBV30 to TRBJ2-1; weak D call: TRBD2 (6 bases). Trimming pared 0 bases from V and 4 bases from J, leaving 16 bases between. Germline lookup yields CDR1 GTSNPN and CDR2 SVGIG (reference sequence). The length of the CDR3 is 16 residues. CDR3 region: CAWSVLSGLVYNEQFF. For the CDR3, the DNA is TGTGCCTGGAGTGTACTATCGGGACTCGTATACAATGAGCAGTTCTTC.

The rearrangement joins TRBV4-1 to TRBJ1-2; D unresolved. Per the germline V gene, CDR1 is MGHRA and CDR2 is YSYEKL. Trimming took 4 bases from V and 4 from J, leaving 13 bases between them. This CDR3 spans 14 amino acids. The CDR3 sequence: CASSPLSSLYGYTF. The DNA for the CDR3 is TGCGCCAGCAGCCCCCTATCAAGTCTCTATGGCTACACCTTC.

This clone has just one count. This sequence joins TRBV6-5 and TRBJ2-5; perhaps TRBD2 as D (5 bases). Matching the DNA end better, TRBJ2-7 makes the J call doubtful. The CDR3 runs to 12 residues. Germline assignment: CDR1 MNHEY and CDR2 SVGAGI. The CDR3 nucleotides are TGTGCCAGCAGCGGAGGACGCTACGAGCAGTACTTC. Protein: CASSGGRYEQYF.

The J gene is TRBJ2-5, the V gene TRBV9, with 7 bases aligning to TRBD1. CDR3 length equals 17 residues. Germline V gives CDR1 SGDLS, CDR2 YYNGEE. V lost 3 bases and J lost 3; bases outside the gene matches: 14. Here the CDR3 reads CASSGVMTGSGKETQYF. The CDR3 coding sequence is TGTGCCAGCAGCGGAGTCATGACAGGGAGTGGGAAAGAGACCCAGTACTTC.